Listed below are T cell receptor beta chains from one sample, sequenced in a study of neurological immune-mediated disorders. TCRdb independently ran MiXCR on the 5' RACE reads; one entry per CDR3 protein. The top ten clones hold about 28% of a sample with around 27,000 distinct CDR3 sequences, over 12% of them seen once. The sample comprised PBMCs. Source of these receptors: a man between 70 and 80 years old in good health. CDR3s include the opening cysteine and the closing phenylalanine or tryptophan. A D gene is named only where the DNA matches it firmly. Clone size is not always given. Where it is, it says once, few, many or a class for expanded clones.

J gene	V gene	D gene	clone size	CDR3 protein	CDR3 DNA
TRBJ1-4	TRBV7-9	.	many	CASSRDRGEKLFF	TGTGCCAGCTCCAGGGACCGAGGGGAAAAACTGTTTTTT
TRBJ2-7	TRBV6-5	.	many	CASSPGFNEQYF	TGTGCCAGCAGTCCAGGATTCAACGAGCAGTACTTC
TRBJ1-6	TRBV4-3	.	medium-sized	CASSQDLDNSPLHF	TGCGCCAGCAGCCAAGATCTAGACAATTCACCCCTCCACTTT
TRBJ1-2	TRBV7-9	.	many	CASSLGHIYGYTF	TGTGCCAGCAGCCTTGGACATATCTATGGCTACACCTTC
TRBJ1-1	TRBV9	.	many	CASSVGDTMNTEAFF	TGTGCCAGCAGCGTGGGGGACACCATGAACACTGAAGCTTTCTTT
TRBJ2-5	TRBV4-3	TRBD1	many	CASSQKPGQGVTQYF	TGCGCCAGCAGCCAGAAACCGGGACAGGGAGTGACCCAGTACTTC
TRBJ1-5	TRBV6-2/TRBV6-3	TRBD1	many	CASSHGGQGAVKPQHF	TGTGCCAGCAGTCACGGGGGACAGGGGGCTGTGAAGCCCCAGCATTTT
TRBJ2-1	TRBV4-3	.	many	CASSQDLLFRGGGGEQFF	TGCGCCAGCAGCCAAGATCTCTTGTTCAGGGGGGGAGGTGGTGAGCAGTTCTTC
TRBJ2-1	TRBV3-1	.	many	CASSHGKRQFF	TGTGCCAGCAGCCACGGAAAGAGACAGTTCTTC
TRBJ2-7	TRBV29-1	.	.	CSVAGDFYEQYF	TGCAGCGTTGCAGGGGACTTCTACGAGCAGTACTTC
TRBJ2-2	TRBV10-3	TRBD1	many	CAISGTGVNTGELFF	TGTGCCATCTCCGGGACAGGGGTCAACACCGGGGAGCTGTTTTTT
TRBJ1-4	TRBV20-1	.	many	CSARDTGVTNEKLFF	TGCAGTGCTAGAGATACGGGGGTAACTAATGAAAAACTGTTTTTT
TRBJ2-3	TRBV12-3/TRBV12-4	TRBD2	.	CASSFGAGGASDTQYF	TGTGCCAGCAGTTTTGGAGCGGGAGGGGCCTCAGATACGCAGTATTTT
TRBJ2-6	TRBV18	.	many	CASSPPWVSAANVLTF	TGTGCCAGCTCACCACCGTGGGTTTCGGCGGCCAACGTCCTGACTTTC
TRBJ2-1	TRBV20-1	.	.	CSARSTRNNEQFF	TGCAGTGCTAGATCCACTAGAAACAATGAGCAGTTCTTC
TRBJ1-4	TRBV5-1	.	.	CASSGQTASGEKLFF	TGCGCCAGCAGCGGCCAGACAGCATCAGGAGAAAAACTGTTTTTT
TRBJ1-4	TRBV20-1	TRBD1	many	CSARDLGGTGLSEKLFF	TGCAGTGCTAGAGATCTTGGCGGGACAGGGTTGAGTGAAAAACTGTTTTTT
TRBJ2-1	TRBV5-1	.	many	CASSATPYNEQFF	TGCGCCAGCAGCGCAACCCCCTACAATGAGCAGTTCTTC
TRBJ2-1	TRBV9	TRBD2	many	CASTLAGASYNEQFF	TGTGCCAGCACCTTAGCGGGAGCTTCCTACAATGAGCAGTTCTTC
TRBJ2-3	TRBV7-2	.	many	CASSLRVRGPSTDTQYF	TGTGCCAGCAGCTTACGGGTCCGGGGACCCAGCACAGATACGCAGTATTTT
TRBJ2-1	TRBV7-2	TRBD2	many	CASSLGPPGLAAYNEQFF	TGTGCCAGCAGCTTAGGACCCCCCGGACTAGCGGCCTACAATGAGCAGTTCTTC
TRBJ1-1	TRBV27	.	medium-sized	CASSSPFGGGLTEAFF	TGTGCCAGCAGCTCCCCTTTCGGGGGAGGGCTCACTGAAGCTTTCTTT
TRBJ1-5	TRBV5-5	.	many	CASSRDRDRLRPQHF	TGTGCCAGCAGCCGAGATAGGGACCGCCTTAGGCCCCAGCATTTT
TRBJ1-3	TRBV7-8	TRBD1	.	CASSSPGTGIGNTIYF	TGTGCCAGCAGCTCGCCCGGGACAGGGATTGGAAACACCATATATTTT
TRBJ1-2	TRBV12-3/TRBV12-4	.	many	CASSLEGYGPYGYTF	TGTGCCAGCAGTTTAGAGGGCTACGGGCCCTATGGCTACACCTTC
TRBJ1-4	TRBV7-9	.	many	CASSLVPGATTNEKLFF	TGTGCCAGCAGCTTAGTTCCAGGAGCCACAACTAATGAAAAACTGTTTTTT
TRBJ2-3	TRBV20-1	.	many	CSATTSYIPDTQYF	TGCAGTGCTACTACTAGCTACATCCCAGATACGCAGTATTTT
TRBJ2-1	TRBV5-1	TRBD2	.	CASSLAAGGRNEQFF	TGCGCCAGCAGCTTGGCCGCGGGAGGGCGCAATGAGCAGTTCTTC
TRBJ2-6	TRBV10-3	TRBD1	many	CAISILGDRGLTGANVLTF	TGTGCCATCAGTATCCTTGGGGACAGGGGGCTAACTGGGGCCAACGTCCTGACTTTC
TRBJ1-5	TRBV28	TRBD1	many	CASSPFGQASYSNQPQHF	TGTGCCAGCAGTCCCTTCGGACAGGCCAGTTATAGCAATCAGCCCCAGCATTTT
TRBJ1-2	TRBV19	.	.	CASSLGRSYGYTF	TGTGCCAGTAGTCTGGGACGGAGCTATGGCTACACCTTC
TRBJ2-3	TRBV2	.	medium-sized	CASSQGSSTDTQYF	TGTGCCAGCAGTCAGGGGTCCAGCACAGATACGCAGTATTTT
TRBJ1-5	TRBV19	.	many	CASSIEGRQPQHF	TGTGCCAGTAGTATAGAGGGCCGTCAGCCCCAGCATTTT
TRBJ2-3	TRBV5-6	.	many	CASSDGTGSTDTQYF	TGTGCCAGCAGCGACGGGACTGGCAGCACAGATACGCAGTATTTT
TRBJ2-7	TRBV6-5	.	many	CASSLRQEGYEQYF	TGTGCCAGCAGTTTACGACAGGAGGGCTACGAGCAGTACTTC
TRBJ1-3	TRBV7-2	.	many	CASSLGGPGQKYF	TGTGCCAGCAGCTTAGGGGGTCCAGGGCAAAAATATTTT
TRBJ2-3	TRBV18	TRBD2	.	CASSTGLAISADTQYF	TGTGCCAGCTCAACCGGACTAGCGATTTCGGCAGATACGCAGTATTTT
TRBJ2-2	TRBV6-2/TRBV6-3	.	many	CASKTGGQTGELFF	TGTGCCAGCAAGACCGGGGGGCAAACCGGGGAGCTGTTTTTT
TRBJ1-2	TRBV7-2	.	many	CASSFSQGAGGYTF	TGTGCCAGCAGCTTCTCTCAAGGGGCCGGTGGCTACACCTTC
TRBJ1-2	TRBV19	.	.	CASSSDSYGYTF	TGTGCCAGTAGTTCCGACAGCTATGGCTACACCTTC
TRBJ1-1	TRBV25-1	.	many	CASRGPNTEAFF	TGTGCCAGCAGGGGGCCGAACACTGAAGCTTTCTTT
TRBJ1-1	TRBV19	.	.	CASSISDSHYEAFF	TGTGCCAGTAGTATATCGGACAGCCACTATGAAGCTTTCTTT
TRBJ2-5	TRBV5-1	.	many	CASRATVSQETQYF	TGCGCCAGCCGCGCGACAGTGTCCCAAGAGACCCAGTACTTC
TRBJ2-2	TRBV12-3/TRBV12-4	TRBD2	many	CASSLAGLASGELFF	TGTGCCAGCAGTTTAGCGGGACTAGCATCCGGGGAGCTGTTTTTT
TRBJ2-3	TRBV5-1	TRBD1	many	CASSVTGTVSTDTQYF	TGCGCCAGCAGCGTAACCGGGACAGTAAGCACAGATACGCAGTATTTT
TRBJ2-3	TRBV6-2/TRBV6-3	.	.	CASSYHGGLSSTDTQYF	TGTGCCAGCAGTTACCATGGGGGACTTTCTAGCACAGATACCCAGTATTTT
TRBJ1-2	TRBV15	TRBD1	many	CATSRGLGQGNGYTF	TGTGCCACCAGCAGAGGCTTGGGACAGGGAAACGGCTACACCTTC
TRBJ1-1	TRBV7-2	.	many	CASSTRRAGAEAFF	TGTGCCAGCAGCACCCGCCGGGCGGGCGCTGAAGCTTTCTTT
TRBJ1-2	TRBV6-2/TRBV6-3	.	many	CASNDGLANYGYTF	TGTGCCAGCAACGATGGCTTAGCTAACTATGGCTACACCTTC
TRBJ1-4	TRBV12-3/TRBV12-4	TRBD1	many	CASRRTGGEKLFF	TGTGCCAGCAGGAGGACAGGGGGGGAAAAACTGTTTTTT
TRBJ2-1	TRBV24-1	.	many	CATSGRQRVGEQFF	TGTGCCACCAGTGGCAGACAGAGGGTAGGCGAGCAGTTCTTC
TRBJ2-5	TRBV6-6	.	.	CASSRQDARAETHYF	TGTGCCAGCAGCCGCCAGGACGCCCGGGCAGAGACCCATTACTTC
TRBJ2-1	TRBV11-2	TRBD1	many	CASSPRDRGSYNEQFF	TGTGCCAGCAGCCCTCGGGACAGGGGCTCCTACAATGAGCAGTTCTTC
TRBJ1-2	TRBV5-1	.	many	CASSLEGQNYGYTF	TGCGCCAGCAGCTTGGAAGGCCAGAACTATGGCTACACCTTC
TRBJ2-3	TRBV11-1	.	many	CASSPERAVSTDTQYF	TGTGCCAGCAGCCCCGAAAGGGCAGTCAGCACAGATACGCAGTATTTT